Shown below are 26 T cell receptor beta chains from a single sample sequenced in a study of cytomegalovirus exposure and HLA in healthy donors. Data came from immunoSEQ multiplex PCR; TCRdb stores just in-frame clones and leaves some out. The repertoire holds 110,000 to 150,000 clones, with approximately 89% as singletons. Input material: PBMCs. The receptors here all came from a young man in good health and CMV-seronegative.

The chain joins TRBV30 to TRBJ2-1; D may be TRBD1 (6 bases). Trimming removed 3 bases at V and 8 bases at J, with 11 bases between. Germline CDR1 GTSNPN, CDR2 SVGIG (reference sequence). The CDR3 totals 12 residues. This CDR3 is CAWRPQGDEQFF. CDR3 DNA sequence: TGTGCCTGGAGACCACAGGGAGATGAGCAGTTCTTC.

This chain links TRBV5-4 with TRBJ1-1, with D unresolved. The CDR3 loop spans 12 amino acids. Deletions cut 4 bases from V and 4 bases from J, with 8 bases between. Germline V gene data show CDR1 as SGHNT and CDR2 as YYREEE (reference sequence). The CDR3 is CASSRDSTEAFF. In DNA form, the CDR3 reads TGTGCCAGCAGCCGCGACTCCACTGAAGCTTTCTTT.

V is TRBV6-6 and J is TRBJ2-7, with 7 bases matching TRBD1. CDR3 length equals 15 residues. The germline gives CDR1 MNHNY, CDR2 SVGAGI (reference sequence). Unmatched junction bases numbered 7, after V lost 5 bases and J lost 0 bases. The CDR3, as DNA: TGTGCCAGCAGTCCCCGCAGGGGGAGCTCCTACGAGCAGTACTTC. Its translation: CASSPRRGSSYEQYF.

The chain recombines TRBV5-5 with TRBJ1-5; D gene ambiguous. Germline CDR1 and CDR2: SGHKS and YYEKEE (reference sequence). The length of the CDR3 is 14 residues. Trimming took off 4 bases at V and 3 bases at J, with 11 bases between the two ends. CDR3 sequence: CASSGGGPNQPQHF. For the CDR3, the DNA is TGTGCCAGCAGCGGTGGAGGGCCCAATCAGCCCCAGCATTTT.

The gene calls are TRBV19 and TRBJ2-1; 10 bases line up with TRBD1. This CDR3 comprises 15 residues. With 6 bases clipped from V and 7 bases from J, the junction kept 9 bases outside the gene matches. Germline V gives CDR1 LNHDA, CDR2 SQIVND (reference sequence). Here the CDR3 DNA reads TGTGCCAGTAGCAATCCGGACAGGGGGAGGAATGAGCAGTTCTTC. As protein: CASSNPDRGRNEQFF.

The chain employs TRBV19 and TRBJ1-6, with D tentatively TRBD1 (5 bases). This CDR3 spans 14 amino acids. Looked up from germline, CDR1 is LNHDA and CDR2 is SQIVND (reference sequence). The germline V and J ends were trimmed by 3 bases and 7 bases, with 10 bases remaining between them. The CDR3 region has the DNA TGTGCCAGTAGTATCGGGACTATCAATTCACCCCTCCACTTT. It specifies CASSIGTINSPLHF.

CDR3 DNA sequence: TGTGCCAGCAGTTTATACGACAGGGACAGGGCTTTCTTT. It translates to CASSLYDRDRAFF. The V gene is TRBV27, the J gene TRBJ1-1, with 8 positions matching TRBD1. There are 13 residues in the CDR3. CDR1 and CDR2 from the germline V gene are MNHEY and SMNVEV (reference sequence). J gave up 11 bases and V 1 base, and 6 bases lay outside the gene matches.

This sequence joins TRBV2 and TRBJ2-1, with 12 bases identical to TRBD2. With 6 bases clipped from V and 9 bases from J, the junction kept 6 bases outside the gene matches. In germline, CDR1 is SNHLY, CDR2 FYNNEI. The CDR3 sequence is 14 residues long. Here the CDR3 reads CASSRGTSGPEQFF. CDR3 nucleotides: TGTGCCAGCAGCCGGGGGACTAGCGGGCCTGAGCAGTTCTTC.

The rearrangement links TRBV19 to TRBJ1-2; D might be TRBD1 (6 bases). V shed 7 bases and J shed 8 bases, with 20 bases lying between them. This CDR3 is built from 14 residues. The germline CDR1 and CDR2 sequences are LNHDA and SQIVND (reference sequence). CDR3 nucleotide sequence: TGTGCCAGTATCCGGGACACCTTCACCGGAGGCTACACCTTC. It specifies CASIRDTFTGGYTF.

V is TRBV11-3 and J is TRBJ2-7; possibly TRBD1 for D (6 bases). This CDR3 has 13 amino acids. V was cut by 5 bases and J by 2 bases, with 10 bases left in between. CDR1 is SGHNT and CDR2 is YENEEA in the germline V gene. The CDR3 loop is CASSTTGTYEQYV. CDR3 in DNA: TGTGCCAGCAGCACTACAGGGACCTACGAGCAGTACGTC.

The CDR3 sequence: CASSVSGRGTEQFF. The DNA of the CDR3 is TGTGCCAGCAGCGTTAGCGGGAGGGGGACTGAGCAGTTCTTC. V gene TRBV9 combines with J gene TRBJ2-1, with 11 nucleotides matching TRBD2. Germline lookup yields CDR1 SGDLS and CDR2 YYNGEE. Trimming cost V 2 bases and J 9 bases; bases outside gene matches: 4. The length of the CDR3 is 14 residues.

The rearrangement links TRBV5-4 to TRBJ1-1; D is perhaps TRBD1 (6 bases). Germline CDR1 SGHNT, CDR2 YYREEE (reference sequence). The V gene lost 3 bases and the J gene lost 3 bases, with 12 bases spanning the gap. The CDR3 is made up of 14 amino acids. The CDR3 spells CASSSGGTYTEAFF. CDR3 DNA: TGTGCCAGCAGCTCGGGTGGGACATACACTGAAGCTTTCTTT.

V is TRBV15 and J is TRBJ1-2; perhaps TRBD1 as D (6 bases). CDR1 is LNHNV, CDR2 YYDKDF, per germline (reference sequence). The ends were cut back, 0 bases at V and 10 bases at J, with 15 bases in the middle. The CDR3 spans 14 residues. The CDR3: CATSRDPRGSDYTF. DNA for the CDR3: TGTGCCACCAGCAGAGATCCCAGGGGATCAGACTACACCTTC. The whole variable domain, filled in from reference TRBV15 and TRBJ1-2, reads DAMVIQNPRYQVTQFGKPVTLSCSQTLNHNVMYWYQQKSSQAPKLLFHYYDKDFNNEADTPDNFQSRRPNTSFCFLDIRSPGLGDTAMYLCATSRDPRGSDYTFGSGTRLTVV.

The chain carries TRBV15 and TRBJ2-5; 12 nucleotides line up with TRBD2. Germline-derived CDR1 and CDR2 are LNHNV and YYDKDF (reference sequence). This CDR3 comprises 16 residues. The V segment lost 3 bases and the J segment 4 bases; nucleotides outside the gene matches: 6. CDR3: CATSRMGGLAGETQYF. The CDR3 region has the DNA TGTGCCACCAGCAGGATGGGGGGACTAGCGGGAGAGACCCAGTACTTC.

V usage is TRBV27 and J usage is TRBJ1-2, with 11 positions matching TRBD1. With V trimmed by 5 bases and J by 4 bases, 12 bases remained unmatched. CDR3 length: 17 amino acids. Germline assignment: CDR1 MNHEY and CDR2 SMNVEV (reference sequence). The chain's CDR3 is CASSPRTGGAIRYGYTF. The CDR3 coding sequence is TGTGCCAGCAGTCCAAGGACAGGGGGCGCGATTCGCTATGGCTACACCTTC.

The genes are TRBV18 and TRBJ2-1, with 11 bases fitting TRBD2. After removal of 4 bases from V and 0 bases from J, the junction contained 2 bases not matched to a gene. Germline V lookup: CDR1 KGHSH, CDR2 LQKENI. The CDR3 loop spans 16 amino acids. DNA for the CDR3: TGTGCCAGCTCACTACTAGCGGGGGACTCCTACAATGAGCAGTTCTTC. Its protein is CASSLLAGDSYNEQFF.

The rearrangement joins TRBV19 to TRBJ1-1; no clear D. CDR1 is LNHDA and CDR2 is SQIVND in the germline V gene (reference sequence). The CDR3 has 15 amino acids. Trimming removed 5 bases from V and 5 bases from J, with 18 bases in between. The CDR3 DNA reads as TGTGCCAGTAGTCCTATCCCCCCGGGTTTAACTGAAGCTTTCTTT. Translation gives CASSPIPPGLTEAFF.

This chain links TRBV5-1 with TRBJ2-5; 12 bases align to TRBD2. V gave up 0 bases and J gave up 4 bases; unmatched junction bases: 4. The CDR3 spans 16 residues. Germline-derived CDR1 and CDR2 are SGHRS and YFSETQ. The CDR3 bases are TGCGCCAGCAGCTTGGATCTAGCGGGAGGGGGAGAGACCCAGTACTTC. Amino acid sequence: CASSLDLAGGGETQYF.

In its sample, this clone was seen a few times. J is TRBJ1-2 and V is TRBV4-1; D is undetermined. The CDR3 has 15 amino acids. Trimming took off 0 bases at V and 4 bases at J, with 12 bases between the two ends. CDR1 is MGHRA and CDR2 is YSYEKL in the germline V gene. The CDR3 is CASSQDGYSSYGYTF. The CDR3 bases are TGCGCCAGCAGCCAAGATGGCTACAGTTCCTATGGCTACACCTTC.

The chain is built from TRBV6-1 and TRBJ2-3, with 7 bases lining up with TRBD1. Trimming removed 4 bases from V and 0 bases from J; junction bases left unmatched: 7. The CDR3 runs to 16 residues. CDR1 is MNHNS, CDR2 SASEGT, per germline. The CDR3 region has the DNA TGTGCCAGCAGTGCCGGGACAGCCTCTAGCACAGATACGCAGTATTTT. As protein: CASSAGTASSTDTQYF.

The chain employs TRBV2 and TRBJ1-2, with D maybe TRBD1 (5 bases). Deletions cut 4 bases from V and 0 bases from J, with 15 bases between. Germline V lookup: CDR1 SNHLY, CDR2 FYNNEI. The CDR3 sequence is 16 residues long. CDR3 nucleotides: TGTGCCAGCAGTGGGAGGGGTCAGGAGCCTAACTATGGCTACACCTTC. It codes for CASSGRGQEPNYGYTF.

The gene calls are TRBV5-1 and TRBJ2-3, with TRBD1 as a possible D gene (5 bases). This CDR3 is 14 amino acids long. Trimming left V 4 bases short and J 0 bases short, with 9 bases between. The V gene's germline CDR1 is SGHRS and CDR2 YFSETQ. The CDR3 here is CASSRQSSTDTQYF. For the CDR3, the DNA is TGCGCCAGCAGCCGACAGAGTAGCACAGATACGCAGTATTTT.

This chain connects TRBV14 to TRBJ1-4, with 9 bases identical to TRBD1. The ends lost 4 bases at V and 4 bases at J; junction bases unmatched: 4. CDR1 and CDR2 (germline): SGHDN, FVKESK. The CDR3 loop spans 15 amino acids. CDR3 DNA sequence: TGTGCCAGCAGCCTCCGGACAGGGGTTAATGAAAAACTGTTTTTT. Translation gives CASSLRTGVNEKLFF. The entire variable domain, with the rest obtained from reference TRBV14 and TRBJ1-4, is as follows: EAGVTQFPSHSVIEKGQTVTLRCDPISGHDNLYWYRRVMGKEIKFLLHFVKESKQDESGMPNNRFLAERTGGTYSTLKVQPAELEDSGVYFCASSLRTGVNEKLFFGSGTQLSVL.

V usage is TRBV10-2 and J usage is TRBJ2-7; 7 nucleotides match TRBD2. V lost 2 bases and J lost 12; bases outside the gene matches: 10. CDR3 length: 13 residues. Germline CDR1 and CDR2: WSHSY and SAAADI. CDR3 nucleotides: TGCGCCAGCAGTGAGGAGATGCGGACTAGGCGGTACGTC. Its protein product is CASSEEMRTRRYV.

The rearrangement links TRBV7-3 to TRBJ2-3, with 8 bases fitting TRBD2. The ends lost 5 bases at V and 1 base at J; junction bases unmatched: 8. Looked up from germline, CDR1 is SGHTA and CDR2 is FQGTGA. The length of the CDR3 is 16 residues. The CDR3 spells CASSVTSGLGTDTQYF. DNA of the CDR3: TGTGCCAGCAGCGTCACTAGCGGATTGGGCACAGATACGCAGTATTTT.

The V and J genes are TRBV6-1 and TRBJ2-7, with 8 bases matching TRBD1. J gave up 2 bases and V 8 bases, and 11 bases lay outside the gene matches. This CDR3 has 15 residues. CDR1 is MNHNS and CDR2 is SASEGT in the germline V gene. In DNA form, the CDR3 reads TGTGCCAGCCGCCAAGAGACAGGGGTTCCCTACGAGCAGTACGTC. It specifies CASRQETGVPYEQYV.